Each of the 17 T cell receptor beta chains below was sequenced from the same sample in a study of Graves' ophthalmopathy and Graves' hyperthyroidism. The study amplified TCR beta CDR3 regions using RNA transcripts. Second-round multiplex PCR followed a first-round RT-PCR using HTBI primers. One entry per CDR3 protein, called by TCRdb with MiXCR from the multiplex PCR reads. The table records over a million distinct CDR3 sequences, about two fifths of them present only once. Sequencing was done on a sample of peripheral blood or thyroid tissue (not recorded which). These receptor sequences come from an adult man with Graves' hyperthyroidism.

This clonotype was picked up many times. The chain recombines TRBV9 with TRBJ2-6; D not resolved. This CDR3 spans 15 amino acids. With 3 bases removed from V and 0 bases from J, the gap between germline ends came to 7 bases. Germline V lookup: CDR1 SGDLS, CDR2 YYNGEE. The CDR3 DNA reads TGTGCCAGCAGCGCTGGAGACTCTGGGGCCAACGTCCTGACTTTC. It codes for CASSAGDSGANVLTF.

The chain has TRBV6-1 and TRBJ2-2, with D uncertain. Looked up from germline, CDR1 is MNHNS and CDR2 is SASEGT. This CDR3 comprises 15 residues. Trimming took off 0 bases at V and 0 bases at J, with 5 bases between the two ends. The CDR3 DNA sequence: TGTGCCAGCAGTGAAGCGGCCCCGAACACCGGGGAGCTGTTTTTT. Amino acids: CASSEAAPNTGELFF.

This chain links TRBV29-1 with TRBJ1-2; D unclear. Germline V lookup: CDR1 SQVTM, CDR2 ANQGSEA. V was shortened by 3 bases and J by 8 bases, with 10 bases between the two germline ends. There are 11 residues in the CDR3. The CDR3 loop reads CSVDEGWGYTF. CDR3 DNA: TGCAGCGTTGACGAGGGTTGGGGCTACACCTTC.

The chain recombines TRBV19 with TRBJ2-2; D may be TRBD1 (7 bases). The CDR3 has 16 residues. Looked up from germline, CDR1 is LNHDA and CDR2 is SQIVND (reference sequence). Trimming shortened V by 9 bases and J by 2 bases, and 19 bases separated the two germline ends. CDR3 nucleotides: TGTGCCAGCAGCGGGTATAACAGGGGCAACACCGGGGAGCTGTTTTTT. It translates to CASSGYNRGNTGELFF.

Worth noting for this clonotype: One base away lies a much larger clone, so this may be a sequencing read error. The genes are TRBV7-3 and TRBJ2-2; D remains unclear. V lost 1 base to trimming and J lost 3 bases, with 3 bases between them. The CDR3 length is 13 residues. Germline V gene sequence: CDR1 SGHTA, CDR2 FQGTGA. CDR3 coding DNA: TGTGCCAGCAGCTTAAGTCACACCGGGGAGCTGTTTTTT. Encoded protein: CASSLSHTGELFF.

The chain employs TRBV12-3 or TRBV12-4 and TRBJ1-5; the match to TRBD1 covers 9 bases. The CDR3 has 15 residues. Losses at the gene ends were 6 bases for V and 5 bases for J; bases not matched to a gene: 8. The CDR3 spells CASRRSTGGHQPQHF. In nucleotides, the CDR3 is TGTGCCAGCAGGCGTTCCACAGGGGGCCATCAGCCCCAGCATTTT.

Comment on this clonotype: This may be a read error, as it is one base from a much larger clone. This chain uses TRBV5-5 with TRBJ2-5; D might be TRBD1 (6 bases). Germline V lookup: CDR1 SGHKS, CDR2 YYEKEE (reference sequence). The CDR3 loop spans 14 amino acids. CDR3 sequence (DNA): TGTGCCCGCAGCAGAAGGACAGATACGGAGACCCAGTACTTC. It is translated as CARSRRTDTETQYF.

This clonotype was detected only a few times. CDR3 coding DNA: TGTGCCAGCAGTTCCCCCCGGACTCTTGTACGGTCGGGGACCCAGTACTTC. This translates into CASSSPRTLVRSGTQYF. The chain uses TRBV6-6 and TRBJ2-5, with D maybe TRBD2 (5 bases). This CDR3 spans 17 amino acids. Germline lookup yields CDR1 MNHNY and CDR2 SVGAGI (reference sequence). Trimming cost V 4 bases and J 7 bases, with 25 bases left between them.

This clonotype was picked up a small number of times. This chain uses TRBV4-3 with TRBJ2-6; D might be TRBD2 (5 bases). CDR1 and CDR2 from the germline V gene are LGHNA and YSLEER. The CDR3 sequence is 18 residues long. Trimming took 4 bases from V and 0 from J, leaving 16 bases between them. The CDR3 region has the DNA TGCGCCAGCAGCCCAAACTTGGTCGGAGGCTCTGGGGCCAACGTCCTGACTTTC. Translating gives CASSPNLVGGSGANVLTF.

This clonotype showed up many times. J is TRBJ2-5 and V is TRBV2; possible D gene TRBD2, 6 bases. The germline V gene has CDR1 SNHLY and CDR2 FYNNEI. Trimming removed 6 bases from V and 6 bases from J, with 14 bases in between. The CDR3 runs 13 residues. The CDR3 protein is CASSHGGGKTQYF. CDR3 DNA: TGTGCCAGCAGCCACGGTGGAGGGAAGACCCAGTACTTC.

This clonotype was seen many times. The rearrangement links TRBV5-1 to TRBJ1-1, with no clear D. Germline CDR1 is SGHRS and CDR2 is YFSETQ. The CDR3 totals 15 residues. V lost 2 bases and J 0 bases, leaving 11 bases between the germline ends. The CDR3 sequence: CASSFLSRMNTEAFF. CDR3 in DNA: TGCGCCAGCAGCTTTCTTTCCAGGATGAACACTGAAGCTTTCTTT.

The chain combines TRBV29-1 with TRBJ2-7; 16 nucleotides align to TRBD2. V trimming: 4 bases; J trimming: 6 bases; junction bases outside the gene matches: 24. The CDR3 runs to 21 residues. Germline CDR1 is SQVTM and CDR2 is ANQGSEA. CDR3 loop: CSVARAQESGTSGRAWVEQYF. Written as DNA, the CDR3 is TGCAGCGTTGCCCGAGCTCAAGAGTCAGGGACTAGCGGGAGGGCCTGGGTCGAGCAGTACTTC.

This clonotype turned up a few times. The chain recombines TRBV28 with TRBJ2-7; D gene unclear. CDR3 size: 12 residues. CDR1 MDHEN and CDR2 SYDVKM come from the germline V gene. The V end lost 5 bases, the J end lost 5 bases, and 10 bases lay between the germline ends. In DNA, the CDR3 is TGTGCCAGCAGTCCGGACGGCCACGAGCAGTACTTC. Amino acids: CASSPDGHEQYF.

This clonotype was detected many times. The chain couples TRBV7-9 to TRBJ1-5, with a possible D match to TRBD1 (5 bases). V dropped 5 bases and J dropped 3 bases, with 14 bases sitting between them. The CDR3 extends over 15 amino acids. In germline, CDR1 is SEHNR, CDR2 FQNEAQ (reference sequence). The CDR3 coding sequence is TGTGCCAGCAGCCTCGGGACTCTCTCCAATCAGCCCCAGCATTTT. It specifies CASSLGTLSNQPQHF.

The rearrangement uses TRBV11-2 and TRBJ2-7; the match to TRBD1 covers 8 bases. The CDR3 extends over 14 amino acids. Germline lookup yields CDR1 SGHAT and CDR2 FQNNGV. The V segment lost 0 bases and the J segment 6 bases; nucleotides outside the gene matches: 4. The CDR3 here is CASSLEDRVGEQYF. The CDR3 nucleotides are TGTGCCAGCAGCTTAGAGGACAGGGTGGGCGAGCAGTACTTC.

The rearrangement joins TRBV6-6 to TRBJ1-1; D ambiguous. The CDR3 runs to 16 residues. Trimming shortened V by 5 bases and J by 0 bases, and 16 bases separated the two germline ends. The germline CDR1 and CDR2 sequences are MNHNY and SVGAGI (reference sequence). CDR3 amino acids: CASSLPAPTLNTEAFF. In DNA, the CDR3 is TGTGCCAGCAGTCTCCCCGCTCCGACTTTGAACACTGAAGCTTTCTTT.

Comments on this clonotype: It may be a read error: a sequence one base away is much more abundant. V and J are TRBV9 and TRBJ2-5; 9 nucleotides line up with TRBD1. The trim removed 0 bases at V and 12 bases at J, leaving 6 bases unmatched. The CDR3 consists of 13 residues. Germline CDR1 is SGDLS and CDR2 is YYNGEE. The CDR3 DNA reads TGTGCCAGCAGCGTAGAGACAGGGGGTGTTGAGTACTTC. Protein sequence: CASSVETGGVEYF.